The T cell receptor (beta chain) under discussion was sequenced for a study of early T cells in non-severe SARS-CoV-2 infection. MiXCR, applied by TCRdb to the 5' RACE reads, yields one record per CDR3 protein. This sample has about 80,000 distinct CDR3 sequences; around 5.6% occur once, and the top ten carry roughly 7.8%. After removal of 3 bases from V and 4 bases from J, the junction contained 10 bases not matched to a gene. The CDR3 runs to 15 residues. Germline V lookup: CDR1 DFQATT, CDR2 SNEGSKA (reference sequence). The J gene is TRBJ2-3, the V gene TRBV20-1; the match to TRBD1 covers 7 bases. The sample was whole blood. This receptor was taken from an adult who was a healthcare worker with PCR-confirmed SARS-CoV-2 infection or an uninfected control (not recorded which). CDR3 loop: CSASPNRGRSDTQYF. The CDR3 nucleotides read TGCAGTGCTAGCCCAAACAGGGGTAGGTCAGATACGCAGTATTTT.